The present TCR beta chain was sequenced within a study of cytomegalovirus exposure and HLA in healthy donors. Study outcomes and limitations: Associated with cytomegalovirus, according to the listing, were approximately 160 TCR beta chains.

Vbeta (60) and Jbeta (13) primers were used in the PCR. Libraries were prepared by immunoSEQ multiplex PCR; TCRdb keeps only in-frame clonotypes and omits some of them. The table lists 250,000 to 300,000 clones, about 93% of them singletons. The germline CDR1 and CDR2 sequences are SNHLY and FYNNEI. The CDR3 is made up of 13 amino acids. Trimming cost V 4 bases and J 5 bases; bases outside gene matches: 2. Concerning this clone itself: The target antigen is unknown.

This receptor was identified in a girl aged 2-9 years in good health and CMV-seronegative. J is TRBJ2-1 and V is TRBV2; 7 nucleotides agree with TRBD2. Sequencing was carried out using PBMCs. The CDR3 spells CASSVGGNNEQFF. Here the CDR3 DNA reads TGTGCCAGCAGTGTGGGGGGGAACAATGAGCAGTTCTTC.